Listed below are T cell receptor beta chains from one sample, sequenced in a study of blood T cell repertoires in COVID-19. The protocol was immunoSEQ multiplex PCR, while the TCRdb copy is restricted to in-frame clones and leaves out a portion. This sample has a few hundred thousand clones, with approximately 88% found just once. Sequenced: peripheral blood. These receptor sequences come from a woman aged 25 to 45 who had recovered from COVID-19. Each CDR3 is given with its conserved first and last residue. D genes are given only for firm matches. Not every row has a clone size; where given, it reads once, few, many or a size class.

v_call: TRBV27
j_call: TRBJ2-7
clone_size: NA
d_call: TRBD1
cdr3_aa: CASSFVSGTGSYEQYF
cdr3_nt: TGTGCCAGCAGTTTCGTCTCCGGGACAGGGTCCTACGAGCAGTACTTC

v_call: TRBV5-1
j_call: TRBJ2-2
clone_size: NA
d_call: NA
cdr3_aa: CASSSPQGLVVGGELFF
cdr3_nt: TGCGCCAGCAGCTCGCCCCAGGGGCTAGTCGTTGGTGGGGAGCTGTTTTTT

v_call: TRBV6-5
j_call: TRBJ2-1
clone_size: NA
d_call: TRBD1
cdr3_aa: CASRSGQGGNEQFF
cdr3_nt: TGTGCCAGCAGATCGGGACAGGGGGGGAATGAGCAGTTCTTC

v_call: TRBV7-8
j_call: TRBJ1-3
clone_size: NA
d_call: TRBD1
cdr3_aa: CASSLRGQGFPSGNTIYF
cdr3_nt: TGTGCCAGCAGCTTACGAGGACAGGGTTTTCCCTCTGGAAACACCATATATTTT

v_call: TRBV6-4
j_call: TRBJ2-3
clone_size: NA
d_call: NA
cdr3_aa: CASSDALGGDTQYF
cdr3_nt: TGTGCCAGCAGTGACGCCCTAGGCGGGGATACGCAGTATTTT

v_call: TRBV27
j_call: TRBJ1-2
clone_size: NA
d_call: NA
cdr3_aa: CASSSTSLGGASGYTF
cdr3_nt: TGTGCCAGCAGTTCGACGTCCCTGGGGGGGGCGAGCGGCTACACCTTC

v_call: TRBV7-6
j_call: TRBJ2-7
clone_size: NA
d_call: NA
cdr3_aa: CASSLTGNPYEQYF
cdr3_nt: TGTGCCAGCAGCTTAACAGGGAATCCCTACGAGCAGTACTTC

v_call: TRBV28
j_call: TRBJ1-2
clone_size: NA
d_call: NA
cdr3_aa: CASSTPGLKGYTF
cdr3_nt: TGTGCCAGCAGTACACCGGGACTTAAAGGCTACACCTTC

v_call: TRBV11-2
j_call: TRBJ1-4
clone_size: NA
d_call: NA
cdr3_aa: CASSFRESTNEKLFF
cdr3_nt: TGTGCTAGCAGCTTCAGGGAATCAACTAATGAAAAACTGTTTTTT

v_call: TRBV24-1
j_call: TRBJ1-1
clone_size: NA
d_call: NA
cdr3_aa: CATSDSRQANTEAFF
cdr3_nt: TGTGCCACCAGTGATTCCCGCCAGGCGAACACTGAAGCTTTCTTT

v_call: TRBV15
j_call: TRBJ2-3
clone_size: NA
d_call: TRBD2
cdr3_aa: CATSRGSGGSTDTQYF
cdr3_nt: TGTGCCACCAGCAGGGGAAGCGGGGGATCCACAGATACGCAGTATTTT

v_call: TRBV11-3
j_call: TRBJ2-7
clone_size: NA
d_call: TRBD1
cdr3_aa: CASSKDRGSSYEQYF
cdr3_nt: TGTGCCAGCAGTAAAGACAGGGGGAGCTCCTACGAGCAGTACTTC

v_call: TRBV11-1
j_call: TRBJ1-1
clone_size: few
d_call: NA
cdr3_aa: CASSSDKNTEAFF
cdr3_nt: TGTGCCAGCAGCTCCGACAAGAACACTGAAGCTTTCTTT

v_call: TRBV24-1
j_call: TRBJ2-5
clone_size: once
d_call: NA
cdr3_aa: CATSHRDQETQYF
cdr3_nt: TGTGCCACCAGTCACAGGGATCAAGAGACCCAGTACTTC

v_call: TRBV7-2
j_call: TRBJ1-4
clone_size: NA
d_call: NA
cdr3_aa: CASSLAQAANEKLFF
cdr3_nt: TGTGCCAGCAGCTTAGCACAGGCCGCTAATGAAAAACTGTTTTTT

v_call: TRBV6-5
j_call: TRBJ1-3
clone_size: NA
d_call: NA
cdr3_aa: CASSTGLSGNTIYF
cdr3_nt: TGTGCCAGCAGTACAGGGCTCTCTGGAAACACCATATATTTT

v_call: TRBV5-1
j_call: TRBJ2-3
clone_size: NA
d_call: TRBD1
cdr3_aa: CASSLGVRDRRSDTQYF
cdr3_nt: TGCGCCAGCAGCTTGGGTGTCCGGGACAGGCGGTCCGATACGCAGTATTTT

v_call: TRBV3-1/TRBV3-2
j_call: TRBJ2-5
clone_size: NA
d_call: NA
cdr3_aa: CASSPGVEETQYF
cdr3_nt: TGTGCCAGCAGTCCAGGGGTGGAAGAGACCCAGTACTTC

v_call: TRBV4-1
j_call: TRBJ2-2
clone_size: NA
d_call: TRBD1
cdr3_aa: CASSQDLWDSRLNSNTGELFF
cdr3_nt: TGCGCCAGCAGCCAAGATCTTTGGGACAGTCGACTAAACTCGAACACCGGGGAGCTGTTTTTT

v_call: TRBV15
j_call: TRBJ1-4
clone_size: NA
d_call: NA
cdr3_aa: CATSIGGLGEKLFF
cdr3_nt: TGTGCCACCAGCATCGGGGGGCTAGGTGAAAAACTGTTTTTT

v_call: TRBV28
j_call: TRBJ1-6
clone_size: NA
d_call: TRBD1
cdr3_aa: CASSSGTGGSPLHF
cdr3_nt: TGTGCCAGCAGTTCTGGGACAGGCGGATCACCCCTCCACTTT

v_call: TRBV29-1
j_call: TRBJ1-1
clone_size: NA
d_call: NA
cdr3_aa: CSVVVGSGSLNTEAFF
cdr3_nt: TGCAGCGTAGTTGTTGGGAGCGGGAGCTTGAACACTGAAGCTTTCTTT

v_call: TRBV27
j_call: TRBJ2-2
clone_size: NA
d_call: TRBD1
cdr3_aa: CASSLRGLGELFF
cdr3_nt: TGTGCCAGCAGTTTAAGGGGGCTCGGGGAGCTGTTTTTT

v_call: TRBV11-1
j_call: TRBJ2-4
clone_size: NA
d_call: NA
cdr3_aa: CASSPRTVNIQYF
cdr3_nt: TGTGCCAGCAGCCCCCGGACAGTAAACATTCAGTACTTC

v_call: TRBV6-4
j_call: TRBJ1-2
clone_size: few
d_call: TRBD1
cdr3_aa: CASGVPGGSYTF
cdr3_nt: TGTGCCAGCGGGGTCCCAGGGGGAAGCTACACCTTC

v_call: TRBV7-9
j_call: TRBJ2-3
clone_size: NA
d_call: NA
cdr3_aa: CASSPEADTQYF
cdr3_nt: TGTGCCAGCAGCCCGGAGGCAGATACGCAGTATTTT

v_call: TRBV6-2/TRBV6-3
j_call: TRBJ2-3
clone_size: NA
d_call: NA
cdr3_aa: CASSFRDTTDTQYF
cdr3_nt: TGTGCCAGCAGTTTCCGGGACACCACAGATACGCAGTATTTT

v_call: TRBV14
j_call: TRBJ1-2
clone_size: NA
d_call: NA
cdr3_aa: CASSQETTGLYGYTF
cdr3_nt: TGTGCCAGCAGCCAAGAAACCACAGGGTTATATGGCTACACCTTC

v_call: TRBV16
j_call: TRBJ1-2
clone_size: NA
d_call: NA
cdr3_aa: CASSQLGQGYGYTF
cdr3_nt: TGTGCCAGCAGCCAATTGGGGCAGGGCTATGGCTACACCTTC

v_call: TRBV6-6
j_call: TRBJ2-7
clone_size: NA
d_call: TRBD2
cdr3_aa: CASSLTSGGPWEQYF
cdr3_nt: TGTGCCAGCAGTTTGACTAGCGGGGGGCCTTGGGAGCAGTACTTC

v_call: TRBV14
j_call: TRBJ1-1
clone_size: NA
d_call: NA
cdr3_aa: CASSQDGGFTEAFF
cdr3_nt: TGTGCCAGCAGCCAAGATGGGGGCTTCACTGAAGCTTTCTTT

v_call: TRBV6-4
j_call: TRBJ2-3
clone_size: few
d_call: TRBD2
cdr3_aa: CASSDDPSGGADTQYF
cdr3_nt: TGTGCCAGCAGTGACGACCCTAGCGGGGGGGCAGATACGCAGTATTTT

v_call: TRBV5-1
j_call: TRBJ2-7
clone_size: NA
d_call: TRBD2
cdr3_aa: CASSFSGGRAYEQYF
cdr3_nt: TGCGCCAGCAGCTTTAGCGGGGGGCGAGCCTACGAGCAGTACTTC

v_call: TRBV4-3
j_call: TRBJ1-4
clone_size: NA
d_call: NA
cdr3_aa: CASSQDPRVGSINEKLFF
cdr3_nt: TGCGCCAGCAGCCAAGATCCCAGGGTGGGGTCGATTAATGAAAAACTGTTTTTT

v_call: TRBV6-5
j_call: TRBJ2-7
clone_size: NA
d_call: TRBD2
cdr3_aa: CASSYKAGYEQYF
cdr3_nt: TGTGCCAGCAGTTACAAAGCGGGATACGAGCAGTACTTC

v_call: TRBV3-1/TRBV3-2
j_call: TRBJ2-6
clone_size: NA
d_call: NA
cdr3_aa: CASSQGAGSGANVLTF
cdr3_nt: TGTGCCAGCAGCCAAGGAGCGGGCTCTGGGGCCAACGTCCTGACTTTC

v_call: TRBV5-1
j_call: TRBJ1-1
clone_size: NA
d_call: TRBD1
cdr3_aa: CASSRDSQNTEAFF
cdr3_nt: TGCGCCAGCAGCCGGGACAGTCAGAACACTGAAGCTTTCTTT

v_call: TRBV11-2
j_call: TRBJ1-5
clone_size: NA
d_call: TRBD1
cdr3_aa: CASSNTGEDQPQHF
cdr3_nt: TGTGCCAGCAGCAATACAGGGGAGGATCAGCCCCAGCATTTT

v_call: TRBV11-1
j_call: TRBJ2-1
clone_size: NA
d_call: TRBD1
cdr3_aa: CASMGIEGAGYNEQFF
cdr3_nt: TGTGCCAGCATGGGGATAGAGGGGGCAGGGTACAATGAGCAGTTCTTC

v_call: TRBV19
j_call: TRBJ1-1
clone_size: NA
d_call: NA
cdr3_aa: CASSQTGGGTEAFF
cdr3_nt: TGTGCCAGTAGCCAGACCGGGGGAGGGACTGAAGCTTTCTTT

v_call: TRBV7-9
j_call: TRBJ2-5
clone_size: NA
d_call: TRBD2
cdr3_aa: CASRSGGETQYF
cdr3_nt: TGTGCCAGCAGGAGCGGGGGGGAGACCCAGTACTTC

v_call: TRBV18
j_call: TRBJ2-7
clone_size: NA
d_call: TRBD1
cdr3_aa: CASSPYQGTGSYEQYF
cdr3_nt: TGTGCCAGCTCACCTTACCAGGGGACAGGATCCTACGAGCAGTACTTC

v_call: TRBV7-8
j_call: TRBJ2-1
clone_size: NA
d_call: NA
cdr3_aa: CASSLGNLGGQFF
cdr3_nt: TGTGCCAGCAGCTTAGGTAATCTCGGGGGGCAGTTCTTC

v_call: TRBV5-1
j_call: TRBJ1-1
clone_size: NA
d_call: NA
cdr3_aa: CASNPRGTNTEAFF
cdr3_nt: TGCGCCAGCAACCCGCGAGGAACGAACACTGAAGCTTTCTTT

v_call: TRBV5-6
j_call: TRBJ1-6
clone_size: NA
d_call: TRBD1
cdr3_aa: CASRRDRGNSPLHF
cdr3_nt: TGTGCCAGCAGGAGGGACAGGGGGAATTCACCCCTCCACTTT

v_call: TRBV7-3
j_call: TRBJ2-1
clone_size: NA
d_call: TRBD2
cdr3_aa: CASSQTSGAYNEQFF
cdr3_nt: TGTGCCAGCAGCCAGACTAGCGGGGCTTACAATGAGCAGTTCTTC

v_call: TRBV4-1
j_call: TRBJ1-5
clone_size: NA
d_call: NA
cdr3_aa: CASSQREDQPQHF
cdr3_nt: TGCGCCAGCAGCCAAAGGGAGGATCAGCCCCAGCATTTT

v_call: TRBV3-1/TRBV3-2
j_call: TRBJ1-2
clone_size: NA
d_call: NA
cdr3_aa: CASSQTGTYGYTF
cdr3_nt: TGTGCCAGCAGCCAAACAGGGACCTATGGCTACACCTTC

v_call: TRBV4-1
j_call: TRBJ1-6
clone_size: NA
d_call: TRBD1
cdr3_aa: CASSQEPLLTGQNSPLHF
cdr3_nt: TGCGCCAGCAGCCAAGAGCCCCTCCTGACAGGGCAAAATTCACCCCTCCACTTT

v_call: TRBV3-1/TRBV3-2
j_call: TRBJ1-3
clone_size: NA
d_call: NA
cdr3_aa: CASSQVFLAGNTIYF
cdr3_nt: TGTGCCAGCAGCCAAGTGTTCTTAGCTGGAAACACCATATATTTT

v_call: TRBV19
j_call: TRBJ1-2
clone_size: few
d_call: TRBD1
cdr3_aa: CASSQGAHGYTF
cdr3_nt: TGTGCCTCCTCACAGGGGGCACATGGCTACACCTTC

v_call: TRBV6-2/TRBV6-3
j_call: TRBJ2-1
clone_size: NA
d_call: NA
cdr3_aa: CASSYSAGHYNEQFF
cdr3_nt: TGTGCCAGCAGTTACTCAGCGGGCCACTACAATGAGCAGTTCTTC

v_call: TRBV28
j_call: TRBJ1-2
clone_size: NA
d_call: TRBD1
cdr3_aa: CASSLGTAYGYTF
cdr3_nt: TGTGCCAGCAGTTTAGGGACAGCCTATGGCTACACCTTC

v_call: TRBV7-9
j_call: TRBJ2-5
clone_size: few
d_call: TRBD2
cdr3_aa: CASSPAGLAEETQYF
cdr3_nt: TGTGCCAGCAGCCCAGCGGGACTAGCGGAAGAGACCCAGTACTTC

v_call: TRBV6-6
j_call: TRBJ1-4
clone_size: once
d_call: TRBD1
cdr3_aa: CASSRGTGVEKLFF
cdr3_nt: TGTGCCAGCAGTCGAGGGACAGGGGTTGAAAAACTGTTTTTT

v_call: TRBV24-1
j_call: TRBJ1-2
clone_size: NA
d_call: NA
cdr3_aa: CATSDPSPGNPGYYGYTF
cdr3_nt: TGTGCCACCAGTGATCCTTCCCCCGGTAACCCAGGGTACTATGGCTACACCTTC

v_call: TRBV7-9
j_call: TRBJ2-7
clone_size: NA
d_call: TRBD1
cdr3_aa: CASSSPGQGYEQYF
cdr3_nt: TGTGCCAGCAGTTCACCGGGACAGGGCTACGAGCAGTACTTC

v_call: TRBV9
j_call: TRBJ2-1
clone_size: NA
d_call: TRBD2
cdr3_aa: CASSVGGGPNEQFF
cdr3_nt: TGTGCCAGCAGCGTGGGCGGGGGGCCCAATGAGCAGTTCTTC

v_call: TRBV25-1
j_call: TRBJ1-6
clone_size: NA
d_call: NA
cdr3_aa: CASSALRASYNSPLHF
cdr3_nt: TGTGCCAGCAGTGCCCTCAGGGCTTCCTATAATTCACCCCTCCACTTT